The 25 T cell receptor beta chains presented below share a single source sample, sequenced in a study of blood T cell repertoires in COVID-19. TCRdb's copy holds only in-frame clones and misses some; the assay was immunoSEQ multiplex PCR. The data contain fewer than 350,000 clones, about 88% of them singletons. The source material was PBMCs or T cells enriched from blood (not recorded which). The receptors were sampled from a woman aged 25 to 39 who had been exposed to COVID-19.

The rearrangement joins TRBV28 to TRBJ2-7; TRBD2 aligns across 7 bases. The J segment lost 3 bases and the V segment lost 4 bases, leaving 9 bases of the junction unmatched. CDR3 length equals 15 residues. The germline CDR1 and CDR2 sequences are MDHEN and SYDVKM. The CDR3 coding sequence is TGTGCCAGCAGTTCATCCGGGACTACCGTCTACGAGCAGTACTTC. Translation: CASSSSGTTVYEQYF. The full variable domain, completed using reference TRBV28 and TRBJ2-7, is DVKVTQSSRYLVKRTGEKVFLECVQDMDHENMFWYRQDPGLGLRLIYFSYDVKMKEKGDIPEGYSVSREKKERFSLILESASTNQTSMYLCASSSSGTTVYEQYFGPGTRLTVT.

This clone was recorded only once. V is TRBV7-6 and J is TRBJ2-1, with 9 positions matching TRBD2. The CDR3 extends over 15 amino acids. V shed 5 bases, J shed 2 bases, and the junction held 4 bases outside the gene matches. Germline V gives CDR1 SGHVS, CDR2 FNYEAQ. CDR3 loop: CASSEIAGAYNEQFF. CDR3 DNA: TGTGCCAGCAGCGAAATAGCGGGAGCCTACAATGAGCAGTTCTTC.

The CDR3 region is CATSRGGVGLNTEAFF. The CDR3 coding sequence is TGTGCCACCAGCAGAGGCGGGGTAGGGCTGAACACTGAAGCTTTCTTT. This chain joins TRBV15 and TRBJ1-1; D is ambiguous. Between the trimmed V and J ends, which lost 1 base and 0 bases, there was a span of 12 bases. CDR1 is LNHNV, CDR2 YYDKDF, per germline (reference sequence). The CDR3 extends over 16 amino acids.

For the CDR3, the DNA is TGCAGCGTTGTGGTCACCGGGTTTAACACTGAAGCTTTCTTT. This sequence encodes CSVVVTGFNTEAFF. The chain is built from TRBV29-1 and TRBJ1-1; the D is unclear. The CDR3 has 14 residues. Per germline, CDR1 SQVTM and CDR2 ANQGSEA. The V end lost 4 bases, the J end lost 2 bases, and 14 bases lay between the germline ends.

The chain combines TRBV30 with TRBJ1-1; 10 bases map to TRBD1. Germline CDR1 and CDR2: GTSNPN and SVGIG (reference sequence). The CDR3 loop spans 14 amino acids. With V trimmed by 3 bases and J by 2 bases, 3 bases remained unmatched. The CDR3 nucleotides read TGTGCCTGGAGGACAGGGGGCATTAACACTGAAGCTTTCTTT. This codes for CAWRTGGINTEAFF.

This rearrangement joins TRBV18 to TRBJ2-5, with 13 bases lining up with TRBD2. The trim removed 3 bases at V and 3 bases at J, leaving 7 bases unmatched. The CDR3 runs to 17 residues. Germline CDR1 and CDR2: KGHSH and LQKENI. The CDR3 sequence is CASSPWTSGSFEETQYF. The CDR3 DNA sequence: TGTGCCAGCTCACCTTGGACTAGCGGGAGCTTCGAAGAGACCCAGTACTTC.

V is TRBV3-1 (or the pseudogene TRBV3-2) and J is TRBJ1-1, with 7 bases identical to TRBD1. Germline-derived CDR1 and CDR2 are LGHDT and YNNKEL (reference sequence). The CDR3 has 14 residues. The V and J ends lost 3 bases and 1 base, in that order; junction bases with no gene match: 2. The CDR3 coding sequence is TGTGCCAGCAGCCACCCAGGGGGGAACACTGAAGCTTTCTTT. Encoded protein: CASSHPGGNTEAFF.

In DNA, the CDR3 is TGTGCCAGTAGTACATCCAGGGCGGGGTCCTACAATGAGCAGTTCTTC. As protein: CASSTSRAGSYNEQFF. The rearrangement links TRBV19 to TRBJ2-1; possibly TRBD2 for D (6 bases). This CDR3 comprises 16 residues. In germline, CDR1 is LNHDA, CDR2 SQIVND (reference sequence). Trimming left V 4 bases short and J 1 base short, with 14 bases between.

This clone came up once. The rearrangement joins TRBV7-9 to TRBJ2-3; D possibly corresponds to TRBD2 (5 bases). Trimming stripped 6 bases from V and 0 bases from J, with 16 bases between. CDR1 is SEHNR, CDR2 FQNEAQ, per germline (reference sequence). This CDR3 has 16 amino acids. The chain's CDR3 is CASSTPSRTSTDTQYF. Here the CDR3 DNA reads TGTGCCAGCAGTACGCCTAGCAGGACTAGCACAGATACGCAGTATTTT.

This clone was seen more than once but under ten times. The chain employs TRBV25-1 and TRBJ2-7; possible D gene TRBD2, 6 bases. CDR3 length: 12 amino acids. V was clipped by 3 bases and J by 3 bases, with 6 bases between them. Germline V gives CDR1 MGHDK, CDR2 SYGVNS. CDR3 protein: CASSEGGYEQYF. The CDR3 DNA reads as TGTGCCAGCAGTGAGGGGGGCTACGAGCAGTACTTC.

This sequence joins TRBV5-1 and TRBJ2-7; 9 bases fit TRBD1. Trimming at V came to 0 bases and at J to 1 base, leaving 14 bases not matched to a gene. The CDR3 consists of 19 residues. Per the germline V gene, CDR1 is SGHRS and CDR2 is YFSETQ. The CDR3 protein is CASSLALISWGQGSYEQYF. CDR3 bases: TGCGCCAGCAGCTTGGCTTTAATATCGTGGGGACAGGGTTCCTACGAGCAGTACTTC.

This clone was detected once. The genes are TRBV21-1 and TRBJ2-3; the listed D gene, TRBD2, was not tested against the DNA. TRBV21-1 is listed as a pseudogene. The CDR3 sequence is 21 residues long. The CDR3 DNA is TGTGCCAGCAGCGGTGGTCAGACAGGGCCGGCTTCGGGTACCAAGCGGGGGACGCAGTATTTT. Residues: CASSGGQTGPASGTKRGTQYF.

J is TRBJ2-7 and V is TRBV5-6, with 7 bases matching TRBD2. CDR1 and CDR2 (germline): SGHDT, YYEEEE. The CDR3 is 17 residues long. V lost 4 bases to trimming and J lost 0 bases; unmatched junction nucleotides: 13. The CDR3 DNA sequence: TGTGCCAGCAGCGGTTCCTCGAGGGACTACCTCTCCTACGAGCAGTACTTC. Translated, it gives CASSGSSRDYLSYEQYF. Variable domain in full (rest from reference TRBV5-6 and TRBJ2-7): DAGVTQSPTHLIKTRGQQVTLRCSPKSGHDTVSWYQQALGQGPQFIFQYYEEEERQRGNFPDRFSGHQFPNYSSELNVNALLLGDSALYLCASSGSSRDYLSYEQYFGPGTRLTVT.

The chain has TRBV3-1 (or the pseudogene TRBV3-2) and TRBJ1-1; D is unclear. Trimming removed 3 bases at V and 1 base at J, with 9 bases between. The V gene's germline CDR1 is LGHDT and CDR2 YNNKEL (reference sequence). This CDR3 region has 14 residues. CDR3 sequence: CASSHITGNTEAFF. The CDR3 bases are TGTGCCAGCAGCCACATTACGGGGAACACTGAAGCTTTCTTT.

This clone was found once. The CDR3 here is CASSVGQSYEQYF. The CDR3, as DNA: TGTGCCAGCAGCGTTGGGCAGAGCTACGAGCAGTACTTC. J is TRBJ2-7 and V is TRBV9, with no clear D. The CDR3 length is 13 residues. Deletions cut 2 bases from V and 3 bases from J, with 9 bases between. The V gene's germline CDR1 is SGDLS and CDR2 YYNGEE.

The chain uses TRBV27 and TRBJ2-7; tentatively, D is TRBD1 (6 bases). CDR3 length equals 12 residues. CDR1 and CDR2 from the germline V gene are MNHEY and SMNVEV (reference sequence). V dropped 5 bases and J dropped 5 bases, with 10 bases sitting between them. As DNA, the CDR3 is TGTGCCAGCAGTGGGGGCTGGGACGAGCAGTACTTC. Translation: CASSGGWDEQYF.

V gene TRBV4-1 combines with J gene TRBJ2-1, with TRBD2 matching over 12 bases. V dropped 0 bases and J dropped 7; count of bases not matched to a gene: 16. The CDR3 covers 20 residues. Per germline, CDR1 MGHRA and CDR2 YSYEKL. Written as DNA, the CDR3 is TGCGCCAGCAGCCAAGATGCCTTTCGGGGGCTAGCGGGAGGGGGAAATGAGCAGTTCTTC. Amino acid sequence: CASSQDAFRGLAGGGNEQFF.

This rearrangement joins TRBV20-1 to TRBJ2-7; D is perhaps TRBD2 (5 bases). Germline CDR1 reads DFQATT; CDR2 reads SNEGSKA (reference sequence). The CDR3 runs to 11 residues. For the CDR3, the DNA is TGCAGCCCAGGAGGTATTTACGAGCAGTACTTC. Protein product: CSPGGIYEQYF.

V is TRBV27 and J is TRBJ1-2; 7 positions agree with TRBD1. Germline CDR1 MNHEY, CDR2 SMNVEV (reference sequence). V was clipped by 6 bases and J by 3 bases; unmatched bases: 7. The CDR3 extends over 14 amino acids. The CDR3 reads CASREYRGDYGYTF. The CDR3, as DNA: TGTGCCAGCAGGGAATACAGGGGCGACTATGGCTACACCTTC.

This clone was counted only a few times. DNA for the CDR3: TGTGCCAGCAGTTCGGGACAGGGTGACACCGGGGAGCTGTTTTTT. Protein: CASSSGQGDTGELFF. The rearrangement joins TRBV28 to TRBJ2-2, with 9 nucleotides matching TRBD1. The J segment lost 3 bases and the V segment lost 4 bases, leaving 3 bases of the junction unmatched. In germline, CDR1 is MDHEN, CDR2 SYDVKM. The CDR3 has 15 amino acids.

V and J are TRBV30 and TRBJ2-1, with D possibly TRBD1 on 5 matching bases. Germline values: CDR1 GTSNPN, CDR2 SVGIG (reference sequence). This CDR3 is 13 amino acids long. V was shortened by 2 bases and J by 3 bases, with 8 bases between the two germline ends. This chain's CDR3 is CAWSSGNYNEQFF. In DNA form, the CDR3 reads TGTGCCTGGAGTTCAGGGAACTACAATGAGCAGTTCTTC.

The chain links TRBV21-1 to TRBJ2-7; no DNA check was done on the table's D call, TRBD1. TRBV21-1 is annotated as a pseudogene. This CDR3 has 15 residues. The CDR3 sequence is CASSIRDRARYEQYF. The DNA for the CDR3 is TGTGCCAGCAGCATCCGGGACAGGGCCCGATACGAGCAGTACTTC.

This chain links TRBV9 with TRBJ2-1, with TRBD2 identical over 7 bases. The trim removed 1 base at V and 7 bases at J, leaving 11 bases unmatched. Germline V gene sequence: CDR1 SGDLS, CDR2 YYNGEE. The CDR3 loop spans 16 amino acids. The CDR3 loop reads CASSVLAGASINEQFF. The CDR3 DNA sequence: TGTGCCAGCAGCGTACTCGCGGGAGCCTCGATTAATGAGCAGTTCTTC.

The chain recombines TRBV5-1 with TRBJ1-1, with TRBD1 identical over 10 bases. V was pared by 1 base and J by 1 base, with 1 base of the junction left unmatched. Germline lookup yields CDR1 SGHRS and CDR2 YFSETQ. The CDR3 totals 15 residues. The CDR3 sequence: CASSLRQGANTEAFF. DNA of the CDR3: TGCGCCAGCAGCTTGCGACAGGGGGCGAACACTGAAGCTTTCTTT.

This rearrangement joins TRBV7-3 to TRBJ1-2; D is ambiguous. V was trimmed by 5 bases and J by 7 bases, leaving 11 bases between them. Germline V gene lookup returns CDR1 SGHTA and CDR2 FQGTGA. The CDR3 spans 12 residues. CDR3 DNA: TGTGCCAGCAGCCCTCCCCTGAGTGGCTACACCTTC. Translating gives CASSPPLSGYTF.